This record looks at one T cell receptor beta chain sequence and its context. What it binds is not known. At one end the junction does not follow the germline gene, possibly because of a read error. The sample originates from a study of brain metastases from non-small cell lung cancer. CDR3 length: 16 residues. Germline CDR1 is MNHEY and CDR2 is SVGAGI. Clones were read by immunoSEQ multiplex PCR, and TCRdb kept only the in-frame ones, dropping some. The sample has about 720 clones, roughly 87% seen once; the top ten hold roughly 12%. Notes on the study in general: Expanded T-cell clones appeared in roughly 60% of brain metastases over primaries.

This clonotype was obtained from a donor aged 40 or over with non-small cell lung cancer. Sequenced material: primary lung tumor tissue. The chain uses TRBV6-5 and TRBJ1-1; D is uncertain. CDR3 protein: CTSSYRDGLTRTEAFF. Here the CDR3 DNA reads TGTACCAGCAGTTACCGAGACGGCCTTACGAGGACTGAAGCTTTCTTT.